These 15 T cell receptor beta chains were all obtained from the same sample, sequenced in a study of blood T cell repertoires in COVID-19. Clones were sequenced by immunoSEQ multiplex PCR, and TCRdb holds only the in-frame ones, with some missing. The sample yields 500,000 to 600,000 clones, roughly 91% seen once. The sample consisted of peripheral blood. All receptors come from a woman aged 45-65 years with COVID-19, enrolled during active disease.

The chain links TRBV5-1 to TRBJ2-1; 8 nucleotides agree with TRBD1. This CDR3 spans 15 amino acids. Per the germline V gene, CDR1 is SGHRS and CDR2 is YFSETQ. Germline trimming cut 2 bases from V and 2 bases from J; bases unmatched to any gene: 3. CDR3 nucleotide sequence: TGCGCCAGCAGCTTCTACAGGGGGACCTACAATGAGCAGTTCTTC. This gives the protein CASSFYRGTYNEQFF.

This CDR3 reads CASSPGDRTSTDTQYF. CDR3 in DNA: TGCGCCAGCAGCCCCGGGGACAGGACTAGCACAGATACGCAGTATTTT. This sequence joins TRBV4-1 and TRBJ2-3, with TRBD1 matching over 8 bases. J was trimmed by 0 bases and V by 4 bases; bases with no gene match: 6. CDR1 and CDR2 (germline): MGHRA, YSYEKL. The CDR3 is 16 amino acids.

CDR3 DNA: TGCAGCGTTGGGGACAGGGGAGAAAAACTGTTTTTT. This gives the protein CSVGDRGEKLFF. J is TRBJ1-4 and V is TRBV29-1; 10 bases map to TRBD1. Germline CDR1 and CDR2: SQVTM and ANQGSEA. With 4 bases clipped from V and 8 bases from J, the junction kept 1 base outside the gene matches. The CDR3 is 12 residues long.

V usage is TRBV6-6 and J usage is TRBJ1-2; no definite D call. The CDR3 runs to 12 residues. The germline V gene encodes CDR1 MNHNY and CDR2 SVGAGI (reference sequence). Trimming cost V 6 bases and J 5 bases, with 10 bases left between them. CDR3 bases: TGTGCCAGCAGAGGCGGTTCTTATGGCTACACCTTC. It is translated as CASRGGSYGYTF.

Comments on this clone: Other nucleotide sequences from this sample produce the same CDR3. The chain has TRBV28 and TRBJ1-2; no firm D call. The CDR3 loop spans 12 amino acids. V was cut by 3 bases and J by 8 bases, with 10 bases left in between. From germline, CDR1 is MDHEN and CDR2 SYDVKM. The CDR3 coding sequence is TGTGCCAGCAGTTTGACGGGTAGGGGCTACACCTTC. It encodes CASSLTGRGYTF.

This rearrangement joins TRBV7-8 to TRBJ1-1; D is uncertain. The CDR3 is made up of 14 amino acids. V lost 5 bases to trimming and J lost 8 bases, with 18 bases between them. CDR1 and CDR2 from the germline V gene are SGHVS and FQNEAQ. CDR3 DNA sequence: TGTGCCAGCAGCCTTATAAGACGGGGTTTCGAAGCTTTCTTT. It specifies CASSLIRRGFEAFF.

This sequence joins TRBV12-3 or TRBV12-4 and TRBJ2-3, with 8 bases that match TRBD2. V was clipped by 10 bases and J by 10 bases; unmatched bases: 4. There are 10 residues in the CDR3. CDR3 nucleotide sequence: TGTGCCACCGGGCGGGAGGCGCAGTATTTT. Translation: CATGREAQYF.

This CDR3 is CASSTRQGSYTF. The CDR3 DNA sequence: TGTGCCAGTAGTACGAGACAGGGCAGCTACACCTTC. This chain links TRBV19 with TRBJ1-2; 7 bases map to TRBD1. Germline lookup yields CDR1 LNHDA and CDR2 SQIVND (reference sequence). The CDR3 is 12 residues long. Unmatched junction bases numbered 5, after V lost 4 bases and J lost 9 bases.

V and J are TRBV29-1 and TRBJ1-2, with 9 bases fitting TRBD1. The V and J ends lost 1 base and 8 bases, in that order; junction bases with no gene match: 14. Germline CDR1 reads SQVTM; CDR2 reads ANQGSEA. This CDR3 has 16 residues. The DNA for the CDR3 is TGCAGCGTTGAAGGATGGGTTCCGGGACAGGGAGAAGGCTACACCTTC. Translation gives CSVEGWVPGQGEGYTF.

In its sample, this clone was seen a few times. J is TRBJ1-6 and V is TRBV19, with a possible D match to TRBD1 (5 bases). Trimming took 3 bases from V and 8 from J, leaving 11 bases between them. The CDR3 is 14 amino acids. Germline lookup yields CDR1 LNHDA and CDR2 SQIVND (reference sequence). The CDR3 DNA follows: TGTGCCAGTAGTATCCAGGGTGCGGATTCACCCCTCCACTTT. Encoded protein: CASSIQGADSPLHF.

V is TRBV5-1 and J is TRBJ2-2; weak D call: TRBD2 (5 bases). The CDR3 contains 14 residues. Trimming cost V 0 bases and J 7 bases, with 10 bases left between them. Per the germline V gene, CDR1 is SGHRS and CDR2 is YFSETQ. The CDR3 loop is CASSLGLAGGELFF. The CDR3 nucleotides read TGCGCCAGCAGCTTGGGGCTAGCAGGCGGGGAGCTGTTTTTT.

The sample holds a few counts of this clone. This chain joins TRBV6-1 and TRBJ2-6; D gene ambiguous. V shed 2 bases and J shed 0 bases, with 5 bases lying between them. This CDR3 is 15 amino acids long. From germline, CDR1 is MNHNS and CDR2 SASEGT. CDR3 sequence (DNA): TGTGCCAGCAGTGAAATGGCCTCTGGGGCCAACGTCCTGACTTTC. It encodes CASSEMASGANVLTF.

The J gene is TRBJ2-3, the V gene TRBV27; 7 nucleotides match TRBD1. The CDR3 extends over 13 amino acids. The ends lost 1 base at V and 9 bases at J; junction bases unmatched: 4. Germline CDR1 MNHEY, CDR2 SMNVEV (reference sequence). CDR3 protein: CASSLYRQGTQYF. CDR3 DNA: TGTGCCAGCAGTTTATACAGACAGGGAACGCAGTATTTT.

The rearrangement uses TRBV11-2 and TRBJ2-3; D ambiguous. The CDR3 contains 14 residues. V lost 2 bases and J 2 bases, leaving 8 bases between the germline ends. In germline, CDR1 is SGHAT, CDR2 FQNNGV. CDR3 sequence: CASSLFFFTDTQYF. Here the CDR3 DNA reads TGTGCCAGCAGCTTATTTTTCTTCACAGATACGCAGTATTTT.

The J gene is TRBJ1-1, the V gene TRBV18; TRBD1 aligns across 12 bases. The CDR3 is 18 residues long. V trimming: 3 bases; J trimming: 2 bases; junction bases outside the gene matches: 10. CDR1 and CDR2 (germline): KGHSH, LQKENI. CDR3 sequence (DNA): TGTGCCAGCTCACCCAGAGTCCCGGGACAGGGGGCAAACACTGAAGCTTTCTTT. The encoded protein is CASSPRVPGQGANTEAFF.